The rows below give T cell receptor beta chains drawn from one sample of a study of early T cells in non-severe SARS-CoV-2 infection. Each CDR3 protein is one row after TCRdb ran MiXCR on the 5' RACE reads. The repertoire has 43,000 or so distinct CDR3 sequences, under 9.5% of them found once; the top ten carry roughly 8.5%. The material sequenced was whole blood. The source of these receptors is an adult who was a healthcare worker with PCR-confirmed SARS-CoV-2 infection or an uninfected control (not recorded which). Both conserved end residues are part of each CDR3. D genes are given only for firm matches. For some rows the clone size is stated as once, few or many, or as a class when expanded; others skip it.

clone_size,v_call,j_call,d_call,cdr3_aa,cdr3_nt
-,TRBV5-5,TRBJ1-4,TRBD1,CASSRTGTGGFGEKLFF,TGTGCCAGCAGCCGGACCGGGACAGGGGGCTTCGGTGAAAAACTGTTTTTT
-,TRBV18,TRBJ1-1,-,CASSSTERTEAFF,TGTGCCAGCTCGTCGACAGAGCGGACTGAAGCTTTCTTT
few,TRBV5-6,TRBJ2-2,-,CASSLGLNRAGELFF,TGTGCCAGCAGCTTGGGACTCAACAGGGCCGGGGAGCTGTTTTTT
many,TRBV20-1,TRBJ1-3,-,CSARGARTRPDTIYF,TGCAGTGCTAGAGGCGCCCGGACCCGGCCGGACACCATATATTTT
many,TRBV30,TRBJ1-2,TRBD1,CAWTESSDRGGYTF,TGTGCCTGGACGGAGTCCTCGGACAGGGGGGGCTACACCTTC
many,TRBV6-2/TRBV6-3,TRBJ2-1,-,CASSEGQSSYNEQFF,TGTGCCAGCAGCGAAGGACAGTCCTCCTACAATGAGCAGTTCTTC
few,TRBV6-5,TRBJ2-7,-,CASSYSMKGAYEQYF,TGTGCCAGCAGTTACTCGATGAAGGGGGCCTACGAGCAGTACTTC
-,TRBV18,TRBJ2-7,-,CASSRDIYYEQYF,TGTGCCAGCTCTCGCGACATTTACTACGAGCAGTACTTC
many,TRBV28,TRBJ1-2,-,CASRTTGFYGYTF,TGTGCCAGCAGGACCACAGGATTCTATGGCTACACCTTC
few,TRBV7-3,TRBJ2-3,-,CASSGDRARDTQYF,TGTGCCAGCAGCGGGGACCGCGCCCGGGATACGCAGTATTTT
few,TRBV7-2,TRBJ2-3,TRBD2,CASSFAPLAATDTQYF,TGTGCCAGCAGCTTCGCCCCCCTAGCGGCCACAGATACGCAGTATTTT
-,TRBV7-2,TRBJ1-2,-,CASSLHRLWGYTF,TGTGCCAGCAGCCTCCACCGGCTTTGGGGCTACACCTTC
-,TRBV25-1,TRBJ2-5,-,CVSSDQETQYF,TGTGTCAGCAGTGATCAAGAGACCCAGTACTTC
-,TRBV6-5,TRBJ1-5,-,CASRPIAGREWRNQPQHF,TGTGCCAGCAGACCAATCGCGGGTCGCGAGTGGCGCAATCAGCCCCAGCATTTT
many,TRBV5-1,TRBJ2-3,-,CASSLGTDRLTDTQYF,TGCGCCAGCAGCTTGGGTACTGACAGGCTCACAGATACGCAGTATTTT
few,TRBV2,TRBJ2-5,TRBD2,CASRETSGGILQETQYF,TGTGCCAGCAGGGAGACTAGCGGGGGGATTCTCCAAGAGACCCAGTACTTC